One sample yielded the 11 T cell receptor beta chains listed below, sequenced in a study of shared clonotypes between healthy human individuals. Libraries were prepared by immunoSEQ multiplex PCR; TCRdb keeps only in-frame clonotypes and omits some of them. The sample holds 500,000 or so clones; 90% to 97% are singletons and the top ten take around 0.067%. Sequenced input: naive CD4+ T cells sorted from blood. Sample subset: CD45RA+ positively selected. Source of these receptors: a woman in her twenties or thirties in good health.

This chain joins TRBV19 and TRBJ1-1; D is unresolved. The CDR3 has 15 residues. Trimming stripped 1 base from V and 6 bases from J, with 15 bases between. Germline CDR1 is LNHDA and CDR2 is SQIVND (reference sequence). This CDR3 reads CASSIGSTPEPEAFF. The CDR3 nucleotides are TGTGCCAGTAGTATAGGTAGCACACCGGAGCCTGAAGCTTTCTTT.

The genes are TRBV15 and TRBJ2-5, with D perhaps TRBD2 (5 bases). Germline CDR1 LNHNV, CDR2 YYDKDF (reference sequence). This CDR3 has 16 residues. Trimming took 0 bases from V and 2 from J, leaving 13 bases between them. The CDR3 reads CATSRERAARQETQYF. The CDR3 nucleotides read TGTGCCACCAGCAGAGAGCGAGCGGCCCGACAAGAGACCCAGTACTTC.

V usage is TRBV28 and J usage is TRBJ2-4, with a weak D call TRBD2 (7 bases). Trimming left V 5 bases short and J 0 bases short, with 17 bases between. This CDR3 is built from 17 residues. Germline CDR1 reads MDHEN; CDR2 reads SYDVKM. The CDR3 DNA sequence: TGTGCCAGCAGTAGGGGGGGACTGTCCCTAGCCAAAAACATTCAGTACTTC. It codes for CASSRGGLSLAKNIQYF. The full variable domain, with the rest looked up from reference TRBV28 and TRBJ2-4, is DVKVTQSSRYLVKRTGEKVFLECVQDMDHENMFWYRQDPGLGLRLIYFSYDVKMKEKGDIPEGYSVSREKKERFSLILESASTNQTSMYLCASSRGGLSLAKNIQYFGAGTRLSVL.

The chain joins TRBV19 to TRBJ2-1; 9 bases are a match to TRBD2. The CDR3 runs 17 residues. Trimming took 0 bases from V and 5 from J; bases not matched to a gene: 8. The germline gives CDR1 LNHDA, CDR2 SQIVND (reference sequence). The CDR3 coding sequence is TGTGCCAGTAGTATAGATCTTTTCGGACTAGCGAACAATGAGCAGTTCTTC. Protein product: CASSIDLFGLANNEQFF.

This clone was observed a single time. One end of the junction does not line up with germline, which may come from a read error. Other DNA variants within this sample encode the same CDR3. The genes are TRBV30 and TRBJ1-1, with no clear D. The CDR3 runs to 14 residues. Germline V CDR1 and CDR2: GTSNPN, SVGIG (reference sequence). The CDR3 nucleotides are TGTGCCTGGAGTGAACACTTATTGAACACTGAGGCTTTCTTT. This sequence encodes CAWSEHLLNTEAFF. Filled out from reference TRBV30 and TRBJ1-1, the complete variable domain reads SQTIHQWPATLVQPVGSPLSLECTVEGTSNPNLYWYRQAAGRGLQLLFYSVGIGQISSEVPQNLSASRPQDRQFILSSKKLLLSDSGFYLCAWSEHLLNTEAFFGQGTRLTVV.

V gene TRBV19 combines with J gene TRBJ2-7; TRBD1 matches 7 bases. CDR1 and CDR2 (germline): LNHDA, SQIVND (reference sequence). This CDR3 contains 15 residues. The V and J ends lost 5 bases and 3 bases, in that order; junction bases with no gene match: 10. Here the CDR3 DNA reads TGTGCCAGTAGTTATACCCGGGACAGAGGCTACGAGCAGTACTTC. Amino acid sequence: CASSYTRDRGYEQYF. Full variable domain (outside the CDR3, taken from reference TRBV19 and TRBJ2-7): DGGITQSPKYLFRKEGQNVTLSCEQNLNHDAMYWYRQDPGQGLRLIYYSQIVNDFQKGDIAEGYSVSREKKESFPLTVTSAQKNPTAFYLCASSYTRDRGYEQYFGPGTRLTVT.

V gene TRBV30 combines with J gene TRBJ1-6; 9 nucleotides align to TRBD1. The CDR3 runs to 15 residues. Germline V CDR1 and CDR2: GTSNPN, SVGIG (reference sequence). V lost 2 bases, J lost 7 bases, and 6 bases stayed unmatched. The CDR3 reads CAWSTQGQGNSPLHF. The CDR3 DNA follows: TGTGCCTGGAGTACCCAGGGACAGGGAAATTCACCCCTCCACTTT.

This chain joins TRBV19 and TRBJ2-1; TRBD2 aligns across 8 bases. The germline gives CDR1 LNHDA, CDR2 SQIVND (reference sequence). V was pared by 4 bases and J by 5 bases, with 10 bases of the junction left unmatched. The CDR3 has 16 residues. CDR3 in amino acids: CASSRPGGRIDNEQFF. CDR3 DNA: TGTGCCAGTAGTAGGCCGGGCGGGAGGATTGACAATGAGCAGTTCTTC. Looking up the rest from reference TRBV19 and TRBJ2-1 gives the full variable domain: DGGITQSPKYLFRKEGQNVTLSCEQNLNHDAMYWYRQDPGQGLRLIYYSQIVNDFQKGDIAEGYSVSREKKESFPLTVTSAQKNPTAFYLCASSRPGGRIDNEQFFGPGTRLTVL.

CDR3 sequence: CASSGRGAGGAGANVLTF. CDR3 nucleotide sequence: TGTGCCAGCAGCGGGCGTGGGGCAGGGGGCGCTGGGGCCAACGTCCTGACTTTC. This chain uses TRBV9 with TRBJ2-6; 8 bases fit TRBD1. The germline V gene encodes CDR1 SGDLS and CDR2 YYNGEE. J lost 2 bases, V lost 3 bases, and 10 bases had no gene match. The CDR3 sequence is 18 residues long.

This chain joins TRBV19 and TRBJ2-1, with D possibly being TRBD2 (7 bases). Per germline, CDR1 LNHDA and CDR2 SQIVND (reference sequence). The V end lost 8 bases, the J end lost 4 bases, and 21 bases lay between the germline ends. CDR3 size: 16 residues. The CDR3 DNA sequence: TGTGCCAGTGGGGGCTTAGCGGGTCCCTCTTACAATGAGCAGTTCTTC. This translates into CASGGLAGPSYNEQFF.

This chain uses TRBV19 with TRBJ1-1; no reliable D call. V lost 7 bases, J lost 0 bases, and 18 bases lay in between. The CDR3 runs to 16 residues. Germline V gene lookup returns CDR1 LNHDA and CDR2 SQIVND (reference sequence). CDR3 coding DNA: TGTGCCAGTAATGAAGGAAAATTGAGGATGAACACTGAAGCTTTCTTT. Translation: CASNEGKLRMNTEAFF.